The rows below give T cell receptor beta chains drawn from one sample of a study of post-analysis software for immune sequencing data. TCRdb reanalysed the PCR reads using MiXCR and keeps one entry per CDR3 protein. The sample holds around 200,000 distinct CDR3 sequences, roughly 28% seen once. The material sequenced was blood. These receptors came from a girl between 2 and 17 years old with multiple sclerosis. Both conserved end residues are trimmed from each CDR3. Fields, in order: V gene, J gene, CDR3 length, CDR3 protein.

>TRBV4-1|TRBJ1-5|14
ASSHGTLNFNQPQH
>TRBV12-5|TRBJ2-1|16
ASGPGLVFLSSYNEQF
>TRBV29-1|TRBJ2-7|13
SVGRLAETSYEQY
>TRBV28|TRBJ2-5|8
ASRGETQY
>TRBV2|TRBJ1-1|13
ASSWDRPENTEAF
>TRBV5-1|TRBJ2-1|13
ASSLVRGELNEQF
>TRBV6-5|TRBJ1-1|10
ASSLSPGEAF
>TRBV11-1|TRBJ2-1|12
ASSPRGRGNEQF
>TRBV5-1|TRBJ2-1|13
ASSWGTLSGNEQF
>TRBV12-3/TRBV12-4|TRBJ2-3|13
ASRPVVAGTDTQY
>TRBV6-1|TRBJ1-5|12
ASSTGGYVQPQH
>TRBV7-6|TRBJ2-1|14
ASSLRPSGGVDEQF
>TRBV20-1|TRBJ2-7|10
RARQVEYEQY
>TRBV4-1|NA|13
ASSQGDRDVDEQY
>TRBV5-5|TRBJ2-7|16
ASSLSPSGSPSSYEQY
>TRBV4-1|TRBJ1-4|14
ASSQDPGTGGEKLF
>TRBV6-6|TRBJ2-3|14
ASQRVGGTSTDTQY
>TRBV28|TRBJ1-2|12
ASSFGTGHLGYT
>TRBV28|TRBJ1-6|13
ASRMDRRHNSPLH
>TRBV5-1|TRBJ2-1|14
ASSQLAGESYNEQF
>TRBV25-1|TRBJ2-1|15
ASSPLPAGLERSEQF
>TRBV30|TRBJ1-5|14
AWSLSGGLSNQPQH
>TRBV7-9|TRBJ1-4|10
ASRSFNEKLF
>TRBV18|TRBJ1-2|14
ASSPTATPTNYGYT
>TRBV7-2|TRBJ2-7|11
ASSLGDTYEQY
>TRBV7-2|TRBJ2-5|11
ASTPRAREDLY
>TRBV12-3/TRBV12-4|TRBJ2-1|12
ASSLEGLAGGQF
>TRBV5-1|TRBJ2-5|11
ASSWRGWETQY
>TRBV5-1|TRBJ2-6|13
ASSLQSPGANVLT
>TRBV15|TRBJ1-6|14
ATSSATGTPNSPLH
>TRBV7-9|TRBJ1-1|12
ASSLMSQNTEAF
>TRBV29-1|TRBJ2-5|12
SWTSGTGYNEQY
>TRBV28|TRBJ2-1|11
ASSLSGRDEQF
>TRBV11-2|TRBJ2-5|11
ASSLLDVETQY
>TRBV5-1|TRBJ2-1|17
ASSLGLAGTSSSYNEQF
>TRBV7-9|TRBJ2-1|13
ASSQKGTGIDEQF
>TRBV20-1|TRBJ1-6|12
SVTKLDYNSPLH
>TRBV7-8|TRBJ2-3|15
ASSLGDWTTSTDTQY
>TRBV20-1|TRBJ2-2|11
SARWTGTGELF
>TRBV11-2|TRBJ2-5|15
ASSLEGPGTSLETQY
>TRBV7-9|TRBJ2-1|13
ASRRDRDGYNEQF
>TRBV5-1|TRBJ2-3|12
ASSQTPPGDTQY
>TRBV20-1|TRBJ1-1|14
SARDQAKVWNTEAF
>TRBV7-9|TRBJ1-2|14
ASSLALTGTPYGYT
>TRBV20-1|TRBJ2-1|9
SAFTYNEQF
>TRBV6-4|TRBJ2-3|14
ASSDSIGTGTDTQY
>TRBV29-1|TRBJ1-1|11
SVVTTVNTEAF
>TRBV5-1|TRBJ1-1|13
ASSPIRGANTEAF
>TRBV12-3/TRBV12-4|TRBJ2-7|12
ASSQTVSPYEQY
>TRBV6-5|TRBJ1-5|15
ASRSNLGLKENQPQH
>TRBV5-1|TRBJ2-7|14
ASSPNPGQGGSEQY